The 2 T cell receptor beta chains listed next were all sequenced from one sample in a study of tumor and adjacent non-tumor tissue in lung cancer. This sample's RNA came from whole unsorted tissue. This non-tumor lung sample came from over 3 cm beyond the tumor edge. The library came from three nested PCR rounds adapted from ARM-PCR protocols. TCRdb processed the multiplex PCR reads anew with MiXCR; each CDR3 protein has one entry. The sample consists of 60,000 to 90,000 distinct CDR3 sequences, about two thirds of them appearing once. Source material: distant non-tumor lung tissue. The source is a woman aged 50 to 65 with non-small cell lung cancer.

With respect to this clonotype: The junction and the germline gene differ at one end; a read error may be behind it. This sequence joins TRBV11-2 and TRBJ2-1; TRBD2 matches 9 bases. Germline-derived CDR1 and CDR2 are SGHAT and FQNNGV. The CDR3 is 16 residues long. The DNA of the CDR3 is TGTACCAGCAGCCTAGTGAATAGCGGGAGTAAGAATGAGCAGTTCTTC. The encoded protein is CTSSLVNSGSKNEQFF.

This clonotype was recorded at least ten times. The junction departs from germline at one end; a sequencing error may be responsible. The gene calls are TRBV7-9 and TRBJ1-1; maybe TRBD1 (6 bases). Per the germline V gene, CDR1 is SEHNR and CDR2 is FQNEAQ (reference sequence). The length of the CDR3 is 15 residues. Here the CDR3 DNA reads TGTGCCAGCAGCCCCACACAGGGAGGGAACGCTGAAGCTTTCTTT. This codes for CASSPTQGGNAEAFF.